Below, 20 T cell receptor beta chains from the same sample are listed, as sequenced in a study of T cell responses to AZD1222 COVID-19 vaccine (dated by TCRdb to the early 2020s). Explained via the paper, the time point label denotes: baseline before first vaccination. The library was generated by the immunoSEQ multiplex PCR assay. In TCRdb, the immuneACCESS table is reduced to in-frame sequences with V and J assigned. These tables do not hold every clone; where another copy was compared, an unresolved V gene accounts for under half, and the others remain unexplained. The sample table lists around 140,000 clones, 85% to 95% of them with a count of one. Roughly 4.9% of the sample is held by the ten biggest clonotypes. This specimen consisted of peripheral blood, obtained on day 0 of AZD1222 vaccination. The receptors shown here come from an adult in good health.

The chain has TRBV7-9 and TRBJ1-1; a weak D match, TRBD1 (6 bases). This CDR3 is built from 14 residues. The germline V gene encodes CDR1 SEHNR and CDR2 FQNEAQ (reference sequence). Trimming removed 5 bases from V and 6 bases from J, with 16 bases in between. CDR3 in DNA: TGTGCCAGCAGCAGAAAACAGGGCGGGGCTGAAGCTTTCTTT. Amino acid sequence: CASSRKQGGAEAFF.

V gene TRBV5-1 combines with J gene TRBJ2-7; possible D gene TRBD1, 6 bases. Trimming took 3 bases from V and 4 from J, leaving 17 bases between them. CDR1 and CDR2 (germline): SGHRS, YFSETQ. The CDR3 spans 15 residues. The CDR3 nucleotides are TGCGCCAGCAGCTGGGACGACAGGTTTCGATACGAGCAGTACTTC. Translation: CASSWDDRFRYEQYF.

The chain couples TRBV4-1 to TRBJ2-2; the D is unclear. Germline V CDR1 and CDR2: MGHRA, YSYEKL. The CDR3 covers 14 residues. V was pared by 6 bases and J by 1 base, with 9 bases between. CDR3 sequence: CASRLGVNTGELFF. CDR3 in DNA: TGCGCCAGCAGATTAGGAGTGAACACCGGGGAGCTGTTTTTT.

The V call is TRBV5-1, the J call TRBJ2-1; TRBD2 matches at 7 bases. CDR1 is SGHRS and CDR2 is YFSETQ in the germline V gene. The CDR3 is 17 residues long. V shed 4 bases and J 0 bases; nucleotides not matched to a gene: 10. This chain's CDR3 is CASSRGSSGYSYNEQFF. In DNA form, the CDR3 reads TGCGCCAGCAGCCGTGGCTCTAGCGGATACTCCTACAATGAGCAGTTCTTC.

The V gene is TRBV25-1, the J gene TRBJ1-5, with 7 bases that match TRBD1. This CDR3 contains 18 residues. With V trimmed by 2 bases and J by 7 bases, 17 bases remained unmatched. Germline V gene lookup returns CDR1 MGHDK and CDR2 SYGVNS. CDR3 sequence: CASSEVKNRGLFVQPQHF. DNA of the CDR3: TGTGCCAGCAGTGAAGTAAAAAACAGGGGTCTTTTCGTACAGCCCCAGCATTTT.

The J gene is TRBJ2-7, the V gene TRBV5-4; a possible D gene is TRBD1 (5 bases). The CDR3 has 15 residues. CDR1 is SGHNT and CDR2 is YYREEE in the germline V gene (reference sequence). The V end lost 3 bases, the J end lost 2 bases, and 15 bases lay between the germline ends. CDR3 nucleotides: TGTGCCAGCAGCTCACCGACCCAGGGAACCTACGAGCAGTACTTC. This translates into CASSSPTQGTYEQYF.

The table lists this clone with a count of one. V gene TRBV14 combines with J gene TRBJ2-7; D remains unclear. The germline V gene encodes CDR1 SGHDN and CDR2 FVKESK. V was clipped by 0 bases and J by 5 bases, with 8 bases between them. The CDR3 sequence is 13 residues long. The CDR3 loop reads CASSQDLTHEQYF. The CDR3 bases are TGTGCCAGCAGCCAAGATCTTACCCACGAGCAGTACTTC.

CDR3 DNA: TGCGCCAGCAGCTTGATGCCGAGCGGGGCTTCGAACACCGGGGAGCTGTTTTTT. As protein: CASSLMPSGASNTGELFF. The chain links TRBV5-1 to TRBJ2-2; 7 positions agree with TRBD2. Per the germline V gene, CDR1 is SGHRS and CDR2 is YFSETQ. Trimming took 1 base from V and 0 from J; bases not matched to a gene: 9. The CDR3 has 18 residues.

The gene calls are TRBV5-4 and TRBJ1-2; 9 nucleotides line up with TRBD1. The CDR3 covers 16 residues. Trimming at V came to 0 bases and at J to 7 bases, leaving 10 bases not matched to a gene. Germline CDR1 SGHNT, CDR2 YYREEE (reference sequence). The CDR3 DNA reads as TGTGCCAGCAGCTTGGGGCCCGGGACAGGGACTGCTGGCTACACCTTC. This sequence encodes CASSLGPGTGTAGYTF. The entire variable domain, with the rest obtained from reference TRBV5-4 and TRBJ1-2, is as follows: ETGVTQSPTHLIKTRGQQVTLRCSSQSGHNTVSWYQQALGQGPQFIFQYYREEENGRGNFPPRFSGLQFPNYSSELNVNALELDDSALYLCASSLGPGTGTAGYTFGSGTRLTVV.

The gene calls are TRBV19 and TRBJ1-1, with 10 bases aligning to TRBD1. CDR1 and CDR2 from the germline V gene are LNHDA and SQIVND (reference sequence). Germline trimming cut 7 bases from V and 1 base from J; bases unmatched to any gene: 12. CDR3 size: 17 residues. The CDR3: CASIDNPGQGTNTEAFF. DNA for the CDR3: TGTGCCAGTATTGACAACCCGGGACAGGGGACGAACACTGAAGCTTTCTTT.

This chain connects TRBV18 to TRBJ1-1; D remains ambiguous. The V end was cut by 3 bases, the J end by 5 bases, with 4 bases between. Per germline, CDR1 KGHSH and CDR2 LQKENI. This CDR3 has 11 amino acids. The CDR3 DNA sequence: TGTGCCAGCTCACCGGAAACTGAAGCTTTCTTT. It codes for CASSPETEAFF.

The J gene is TRBJ1-3, the V gene TRBV4-1; a weak D match, TRBD1 (5 bases). The CDR3 runs to 14 residues. V was trimmed by 5 bases and J by 1 base, leaving 9 bases between them. Germline CDR1 is MGHRA and CDR2 is YSYEKL. The CDR3 protein is CASSTTVSGNTIYF. The DNA of the CDR3 is TGCGCCAGCAGCACGACAGTTTCTGGAAACACCATATATTTT.

CDR3 sequence reads: CASSHLTGVAFF. The CDR3 nucleotides are TGTGCCAGCAGCCACCTGACAGGGGTGGCTTTCTTT. The chain uses TRBV3-1 (or the pseudogene TRBV3-2) and TRBJ1-1, with 8 positions matching TRBD1. Trimming cost V 3 bases and J 11 bases; bases outside gene matches: 5. This CDR3 spans 12 amino acids. Germline V gene data show CDR1 as LGHDT and CDR2 as YNNKEL (reference sequence).

This chain uses TRBV7-2 with TRBJ2-7; D is possibly TRBD1 (5 bases). The germline gives CDR1 SGHTA, CDR2 FQGNSA. The CDR3 is 14 amino acids. V was trimmed by 2 bases and J by 3 bases, leaving 11 bases between them. CDR3 DNA: TGTGCCAGCAGCTTAACGGACAACCGCTACGAGCAGTACTTC. The encoded protein is CASSLTDNRYEQYF.

This sequence joins TRBV4-1 and TRBJ1-3; TRBD1 might be the D (6 bases). Per the germline V gene, CDR1 is MGHRA and CDR2 is YSYEKL. V shed 1 base and J shed 0 bases, with 7 bases lying between them. The CDR3 contains 15 residues. This chain's CDR3 is CASSQGTASGNTIYF. The CDR3 DNA is TGCGCCAGCAGCCAAGGGACAGCCTCTGGAAACACCATATATTTT.

This clone appeared a single time. The rearrangement joins TRBV14 to TRBJ2-7, with 8 nucleotides matching TRBD1. Per the germline V gene, CDR1 is SGHDN and CDR2 is FVKESK. The CDR3 extends over 12 amino acids. Losses at the gene ends were 5 bases for V and 7 bases for J; bases not matched to a gene: 4. The CDR3 region has the DNA TGTGCCAGCAGCACGGACAGGGAAGAGCAGTACTTC. Its protein product is CASSTDREEQYF.

The genes are TRBV6-5 and TRBJ1-3; D gene uncertain. In germline, CDR1 is MNHEY, CDR2 SVGAGI. Deletions cut 10 bases from V and 0 bases from J, with 10 bases between. CDR3 length: 13 amino acids. The CDR3 loop is CATKLFSGNTIYF. The CDR3 region has the DNA TGTGCCACCAAGTTGTTCTCTGGAAACACCATATATTTT.

This rearrangement joins TRBV27 to TRBJ2-7; 7 nucleotides match TRBD1. The germline V gene encodes CDR1 MNHEY and CDR2 SMNVEV (reference sequence). The ends lost 5 bases at V and 4 bases at J; junction bases unmatched: 5. This CDR3 comprises 13 residues. Written as DNA, the CDR3 is TGTGCCAGCAGTCGGGCAGGGGGTTACGAGCAGTACTTC. Its protein product is CASSRAGGYEQYF.

The rearrangement links TRBV7-8 to TRBJ1-5, with D possibly being TRBD1 (5 bases). The V end was cut by 4 bases, the J end by 0 bases, with 16 bases between. Germline CDR1 reads SGHVS; CDR2 reads FQNEAQ. The CDR3 has 17 amino acids. This CDR3 is CASSSFGAGHSNQPQHF. CDR3 nucleotide sequence: TGTGCCAGCAGCTCCTTCGGGGCAGGGCATAGCAATCAGCCCCAGCATTTT.

The chain is built from TRBV12-5 and TRBJ1-1; 8 bases align to TRBD1. CDR1 and CDR2 (germline): LGHNT, FRNRAP. CDR3 size: 14 residues. The ends lost 2 bases at V and 5 bases at J; junction bases unmatched: 4. CDR3 residues: CASGLQGALTEAFF. As DNA, the CDR3 is TGTGCTAGTGGTTTGCAGGGGGCTTTGACTGAAGCTTTCTTT.